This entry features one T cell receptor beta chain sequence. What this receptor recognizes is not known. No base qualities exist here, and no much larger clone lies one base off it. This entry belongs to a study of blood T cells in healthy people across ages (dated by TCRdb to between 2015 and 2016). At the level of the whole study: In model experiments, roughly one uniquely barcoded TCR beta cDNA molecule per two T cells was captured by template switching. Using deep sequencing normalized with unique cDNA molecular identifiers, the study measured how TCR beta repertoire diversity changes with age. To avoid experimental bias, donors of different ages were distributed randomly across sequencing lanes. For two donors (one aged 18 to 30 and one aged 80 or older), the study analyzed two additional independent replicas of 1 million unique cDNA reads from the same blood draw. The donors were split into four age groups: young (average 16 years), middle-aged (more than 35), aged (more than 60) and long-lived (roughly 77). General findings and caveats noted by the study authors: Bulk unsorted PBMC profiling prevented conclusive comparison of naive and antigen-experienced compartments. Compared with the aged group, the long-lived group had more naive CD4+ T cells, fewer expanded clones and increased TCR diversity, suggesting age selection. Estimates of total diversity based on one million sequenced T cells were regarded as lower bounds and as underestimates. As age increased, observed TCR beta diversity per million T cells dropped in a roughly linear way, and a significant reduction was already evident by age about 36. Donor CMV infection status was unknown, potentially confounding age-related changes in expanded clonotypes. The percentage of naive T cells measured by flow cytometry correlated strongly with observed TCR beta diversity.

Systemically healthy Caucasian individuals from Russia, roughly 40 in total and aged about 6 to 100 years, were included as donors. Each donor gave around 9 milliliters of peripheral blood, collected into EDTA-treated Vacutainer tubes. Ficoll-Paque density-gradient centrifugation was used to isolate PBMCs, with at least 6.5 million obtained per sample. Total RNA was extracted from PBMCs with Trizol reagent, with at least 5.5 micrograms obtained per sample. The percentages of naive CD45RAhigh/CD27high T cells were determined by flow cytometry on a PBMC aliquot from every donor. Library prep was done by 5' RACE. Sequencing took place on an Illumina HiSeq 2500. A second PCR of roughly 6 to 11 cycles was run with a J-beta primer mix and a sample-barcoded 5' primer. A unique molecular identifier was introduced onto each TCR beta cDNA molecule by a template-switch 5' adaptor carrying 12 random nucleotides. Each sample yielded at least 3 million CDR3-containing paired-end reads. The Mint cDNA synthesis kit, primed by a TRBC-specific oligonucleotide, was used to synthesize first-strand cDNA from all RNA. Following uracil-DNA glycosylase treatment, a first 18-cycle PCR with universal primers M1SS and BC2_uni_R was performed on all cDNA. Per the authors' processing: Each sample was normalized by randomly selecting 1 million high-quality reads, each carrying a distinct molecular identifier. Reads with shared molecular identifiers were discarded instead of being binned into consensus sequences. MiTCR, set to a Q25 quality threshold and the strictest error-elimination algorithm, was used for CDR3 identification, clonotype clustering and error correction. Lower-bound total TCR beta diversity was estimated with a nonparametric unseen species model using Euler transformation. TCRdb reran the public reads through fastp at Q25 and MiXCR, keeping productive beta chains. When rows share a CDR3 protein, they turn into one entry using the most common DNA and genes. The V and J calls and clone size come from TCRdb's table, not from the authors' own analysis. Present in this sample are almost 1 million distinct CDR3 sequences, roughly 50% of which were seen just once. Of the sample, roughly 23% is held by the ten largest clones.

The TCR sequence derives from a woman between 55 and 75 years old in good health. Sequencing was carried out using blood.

For the CDR3, the sequence is CASSVTLLYEQYF. At the DNA level, the sequence is TGTGCCAGCAGCGTGACCCTTCTATACGAGCAGTACTTC. This chain joins TRBV5-5 to TRBJ2-7; the D gene lacks a confident call. From the cysteine up to the phenylalanine, the CDR3 has a length of 13 residues. The only DNA kept is the CDR3, 39 bases in frame from the first base. V is reduced by 4 bases and J by 4 bases, leaving a spacing of 12 bases between them. CDR1 and CDR2 are read off the germline V gene (reference sequence) as SGHKS and YYEKEE.